This section outlines one T cell receptor beta chain sequence together with its context. Trimming removed 0 bases at V and 4 bases at J, with 11 bases between. Germline CDR1 reads SGHAT; CDR2 reads FQDESV (reference sequence). The CDR3 runs to 15 residues. This entry is derived from a study of CD8+CD57+ T cells in acquired aplastic anemia. Profiling that covered TCR beta VDJ and CDR3 relied on genomic DNA as its template. MiXCR, run by TCRdb on the reads, gives a single entry per CDR3 protein. The sample includes 400,000 to 500,000 distinct CDR3 sequences, around 68% of them seen just once. The sequenced material came from sorted CD4+, CD8+, or CD8+CD57+ T cells (not recorded which) from PBMCs. The chain employs TRBV11-1 and TRBJ2-3; D gene uncertain. The sequence was obtained from a human donor in good health, serving as a control. CDR3 in amino acids: CASSLAGRRADTQYF. The CDR3 DNA sequence: TGTGCCAGCAGCTTAGCTGGACGGCGCGCAGATACGCAGTATTTT.